This T cell receptor (beta chain) was captured in a study of blood T cell repertoires in COVID-19. Study in general: The origin of the acute and convalescent COVID-19 samples was the United States, Italy and Spain. PBMCs, B-cell-depleted T cells, or T cells were the source of the cDNA or gDNA that made up the material.

Authors' methods: Quantification of nucleated cells was approximated via reference gene primer amplification. Produced via immunoSEQ multiplex PCR; TCRdb's table is partial and in-frame only. That table is the source of V, J and clone size, and D and trimming were worked out from the DNA. Among about 130,000 clones listed, about 79% were seen once. The CDR3 has 15 residues. The trim removed 1 base at V and 6 bases at J, leaving 2 bases unmatched. Germline CDR1 reads LGHDT; CDR2 reads YNNKEL (reference sequence). This TCR was sampled from a woman of 80 years or more with acute or convalescent COVID-19. Sequenced material: peripheral blood. The chain has TRBV3-1 (or the pseudogene TRBV3-2) and TRBJ2-1, with 11 bases aligning to TRBD2. The CDR3 sequence: CASSQVAGGRNEQFF. CDR3 nucleotides: TGTGCCAGCAGCCAAGTAGCGGGGGGGCGCAATGAGCAGTTCTTC.